This TCR beta chain originates from a study of blood T cell repertoires in COVID-19. Only in-frame clones appear in the TCRdb table, and some are missing; sequencing was by immunoSEQ multiplex PCR. The repertoire holds around 310,000 clones, 90% seen once, with roughly 1% in the top ten. Input material: peripheral blood. The clonotype comes from a woman aged 40-49 years with COVID-19, enrolled during active disease.

The CDR3 DNA is TGTGCCAGCAGCTTAGGGGCGGGCGTAAATTCACCCCTCCACTTT. Protein sequence: CASSLGAGVNSPLHF. The V and J genes are TRBV7-2 and TRBJ1-6, with unresolved D. This CDR3 region has 15 residues. Germline values: CDR1 SGHTA, CDR2 FQGNSA. V was pared by 1 base and J by 7 bases, with 11 bases between.